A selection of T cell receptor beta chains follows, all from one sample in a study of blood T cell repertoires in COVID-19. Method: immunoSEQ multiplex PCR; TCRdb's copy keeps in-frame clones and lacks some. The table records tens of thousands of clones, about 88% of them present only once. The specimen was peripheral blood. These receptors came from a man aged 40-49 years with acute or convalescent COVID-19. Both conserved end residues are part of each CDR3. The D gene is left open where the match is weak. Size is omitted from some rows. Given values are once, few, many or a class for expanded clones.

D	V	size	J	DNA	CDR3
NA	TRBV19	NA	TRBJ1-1	TGTGCCGTAGTCGTGTGGGCGACTGAAGCTTTCTTT	CAVVVWATEAFF
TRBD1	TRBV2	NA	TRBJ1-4	TGTGCCAGCAGTGGACCTGACCGGGACAGGGTCGATTTT	CASSGPDRDRVDF
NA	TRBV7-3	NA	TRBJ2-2	TGTGCCAGCAGCTTCGAGTTCCGGCGGGGAGCTGTTTTT	CASSFEFRRGAVF
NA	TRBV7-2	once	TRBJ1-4	TGTGCCAGCAGCTCCCCCCCCATGGGCCCCCTCAAAGGAAAACTGTTTTTT	CASSSPPMGPLKGKLFF
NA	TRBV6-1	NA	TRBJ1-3	TGTGCCAGCAGTGAAGTTAGTGGAAACACCATATATTTT	CASSEVSGNTIYF
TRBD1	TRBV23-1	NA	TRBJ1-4	TGCGCCAGCAGTCAGGACAGGGGTCACGCGACTAATGAAAAACTGTTTTTT	CASSQDRGHATNEKLFF
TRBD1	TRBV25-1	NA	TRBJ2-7	TGTGCCAGCAGTGAAGGACAGGGCTTCCACGAGCAGTACTTC	CASSEGQGFHEQYF
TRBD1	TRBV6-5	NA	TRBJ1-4	TGTGCCAGCAGTTATGGGGACAGCAATGAAAAACTGTTTTTT	CASSYGDSNEKLFF
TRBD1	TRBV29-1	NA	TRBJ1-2	TGCAGCGTTAACAGGGGGACTAACTATGGCTACACCTTC	CSVNRGTNYGYTF
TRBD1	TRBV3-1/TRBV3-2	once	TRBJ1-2	TGTGCCAGCAGCCTCGGACAGGGTGGCTACACCTTC	CASSLGQGGYTF
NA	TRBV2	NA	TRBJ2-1	TGTGCCAGTAGAGGATCGCTGAATGAGCAGTTCTTC	CASRGSLNEQFF
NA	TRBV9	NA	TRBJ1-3	TGTGCCAGCAGCGTAGCCCAGGAGGCTGGAAACACCATATATTTT	CASSVAQEAGNTIYF
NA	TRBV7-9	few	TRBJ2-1	TGTGCCAGCAGCTTATTGGCCCAGGGGAATGAGCAGTTCTTC	CASSLLAQGNEQFF
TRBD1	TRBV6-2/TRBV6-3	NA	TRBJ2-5	TGTGCCAGCAGTCCCTGGGCGACAGGGGCGGGGGAGACCCAGTACTTC	CASSPWATGAGETQYF
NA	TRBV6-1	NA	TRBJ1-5	TGTGCCAGCAGTGACCTCAGGGTAGGGCAGCCCCAGCATTTT	CASSDLRVGQPQHF
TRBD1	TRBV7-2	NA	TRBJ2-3	TGTGCCAGCGACCCCAGCCCCGCGACAGGGGTTGGAGATACGCAGTATTTT	CASDPSPATGVGDTQYF
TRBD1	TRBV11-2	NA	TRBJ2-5	TGTGCCAGCAGCGGGACAGGGCAAGAGACCCAGTACTTC	CASSGTGQETQYF
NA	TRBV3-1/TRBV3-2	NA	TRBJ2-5	TGTGCCAGCAGCCAACTCCAGGCGCGCCCCGCGGGGGAGACCCAGTACTTC	CASSQLQARPAGETQYF
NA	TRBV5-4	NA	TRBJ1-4	TGTGCCAGCAGCTTCATGAGCAGGGAGGCTAATGAAAAACTGTTTTTT	CASSFMSREANEKLFF
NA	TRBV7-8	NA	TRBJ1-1	TGTGCCAGCAGCTTAGTGCTACAGGGACCCACTGAAGCTTTCTTT	CASSLVLQGPTEAFF
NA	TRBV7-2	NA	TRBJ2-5	TGTGCCAGCAGCCACCCGTCGGGGGAGAAGACCCAGTACTTC	CASSHPSGEKTQYF
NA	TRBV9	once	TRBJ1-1	TGTGCCAGCAGCGTAGCCAGTGGTTCTGAAGCTTTCTTT	CASSVASGSEAFF
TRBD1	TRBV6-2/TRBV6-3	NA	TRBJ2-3	TGTGCCAGCAGTTACGACAGGGCCCCTAGCACAGATACGCAGTATTTT	CASSYDRAPSTDTQYF
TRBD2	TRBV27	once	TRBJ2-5	TGTGCCAGCAAGGAGACCAAACTAGCGGGCACTCAAGAGACCCAGTACTTC	CASKETKLAGTQETQYF
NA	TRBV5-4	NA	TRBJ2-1	TGTGCCAGCAGTCGTCTAGCGGGACAGGACAATGAGCAGTTCTTC	CASSRLAGQDNEQFF
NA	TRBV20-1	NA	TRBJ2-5	TGCAGTGCTACAGGGGGGGAGACCCAGTACTTC	CSATGGETQYF
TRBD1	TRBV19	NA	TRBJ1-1	TGTGCCAGTATCGGGACAGGGATTAACACTGAAGCTTTCTTT	CASIGTGINTEAFF
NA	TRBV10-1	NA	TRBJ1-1	TGCGCCAGCAGTGATAGAGGGAGTACTGAAGCTTTCTTT	CASSDRGSTEAFF
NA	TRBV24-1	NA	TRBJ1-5	TGTGCCACCAGTGATTCCAGGAAGGGCAATCAGCCCCAGCATTTT	CATSDSRKGNQPQHF
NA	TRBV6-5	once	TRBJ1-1	TGTGCCAGCAGTTACGGGGGCTGCGTGAACACTGAAGCTTTCTTT	CASSYGGCVNTEAFF
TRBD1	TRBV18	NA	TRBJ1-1	TGTGCCAGCTCCGGCCAGGGGGCGGACACTGAAGCTTTCTTT	CASSGQGADTEAFF
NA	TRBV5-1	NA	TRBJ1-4	TGCGCCAGCAGCTTGGTGGGCGAAAATGAAAAACTGTTTTTT	CASSLVGENEKLFF
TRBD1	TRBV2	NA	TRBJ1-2	TGTGCCAGCAGTCGAACGACAGGGTTAAACTATGGCTACACCTTC	CASSRTTGLNYGYTF
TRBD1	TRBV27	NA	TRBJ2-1	TGTGCCAGCAGTCCCCGTTCAAACAGGGGGGCGAGCTCCTACAATGAGCAGTTCTTC	CASSPRSNRGASSYNEQFF
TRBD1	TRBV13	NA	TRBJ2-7	TGTGCCAGCAGCCGGGGACAGGGGATCTACGAGCAGTACTTC	CASSRGQGIYEQYF
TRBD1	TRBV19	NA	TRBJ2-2	TGTGCCAGTAGTATAGATGGACAGGGAGGCACCGGGGAGCTGTTTTTT	CASSIDGQGGTGELFF
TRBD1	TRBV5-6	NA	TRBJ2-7	TGTGCCAGCAGCTCGCCGGGACAGGGGCTCCCCTCAACCTACGAGCAGTACTTC	CASSSPGQGLPSTYEQYF
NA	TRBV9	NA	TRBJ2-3	TGTGCCAGCAGCAGTCGGCGGGACCTCACAGATACGCAGTATTTT	CASSSRRDLTDTQYF
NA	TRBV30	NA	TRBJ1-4	TGTGCCTGGAGTGTGCCCCAGGCCGGGGATGAAAAACTGTTTTTT	CAWSVPQAGDEKLFF
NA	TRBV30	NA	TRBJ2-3	TGTGCCTGGAGACTAGCAGATACGCAGTATTTT	CAWRLADTQYF
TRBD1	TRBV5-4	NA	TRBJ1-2	TGTGCCAGCAGCTATGACAGGGAGAGCTATGGCTACACCTTC	CASSYDRESYGYTF
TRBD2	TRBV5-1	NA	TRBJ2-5	TGCGCCAGCAGCATTGTAGCGGGGGCCCCCCAAGAGACCCAGTACTTC	CASSIVAGAPQETQYF
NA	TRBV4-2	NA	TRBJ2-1	TGTGCCAGCAGCCAAATACGGAGACGGGACTCTAGCTCCTACAATGAGCAGTTCTTC	CASSQIRRRDSSSYNEQFF
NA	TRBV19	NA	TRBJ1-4	TGTGCCAGTAGTATGGGAGATTATGAAAAACTGTTTTTT	CASSMGDYEKLFF
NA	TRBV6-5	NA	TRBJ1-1	TGTGCCAGCAGTTTGGAGGGGACGAACACTGAAGCTTTCTTT	CASSLEGTNTEAFF
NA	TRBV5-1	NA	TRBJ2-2	TGCGCCAGCAGCCCTACTGGTCAGAACACCGGGGAGCTGTTTTTT	CASSPTGQNTGELFF
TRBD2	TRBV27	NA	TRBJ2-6	TGTGCTGTGGGGGGGATGAACTCTGGGGCCAACGTCCTGACTTTC	CAVGGMNSGANVLTF
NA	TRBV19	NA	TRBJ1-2	TGTGCCAGTAGTATTCGAGACTCTAACTATGGCTACACCTTC	CASSIRDSNYGYTF
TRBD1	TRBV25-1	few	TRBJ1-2	TGTGCCACCCGGACAGGGGGCTTTGGCTACACCTTC	CATRTGGFGYTF
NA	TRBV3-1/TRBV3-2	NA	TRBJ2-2	TGTGCCAGCAGCCAGGCTTTGGGAGTACATGGCGGGGAGCTGTTTTTT	CASSQALGVHGGELFF
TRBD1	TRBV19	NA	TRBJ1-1	TGTGCCAGTATGGAGGGGTTCCGGGACAGGGGGCGAGGCACTGAAGCTTTCTTT	CASMEGFRDRGRGTEAFF